Listed here is a single T cell receptor (beta chain). As yet, its antigen is unknown. The data originate from a study of T-cell memory formation after mild COVID-19. 5'RACE with constant-segment primers built TCRalpha and TCRbeta cDNA libraries with UMIs. TCRdb passed the 5' RACE reads through MiXCR, listing each CDR3 protein once. This sample carries under 250,000 distinct CDR3 sequences, 15% of them seen once, and the ten largest clones take 2.1%. Findings of the study overall: Day 37-peaking second-wave clones had unconfirmed SARS-CoV-2 specificity. Shrinking CD4+ clones were chiefly CM and EM; CD8+ ones were chiefly EMRA. Whereas later expanders leaned CD4+, clones contracting day 15 to 85 showed a balanced CD4/CD8 makeup.

Germline V gene lookup returns CDR1 SGHDT and CDR2 YYEEEE. The CDR3 covers 15 residues. V lost 1 base to trimming and J lost 7 bases; unmatched junction nucleotides: 5. The sequencing input was PBMCs or a T cell subset sorted from them (not recorded which). J is TRBJ2-1 and V is TRBV5-6; 10 bases line up with TRBD2. This TCR was sampled from an adult woman who had mild COVID-19 (a few samples of this study predate the infection). Cell type and time point are not known. CDR3 sequence reads: CASSLLAGEGNEQFF. CDR3 DNA: TGTGCCAGCAGCTTGCTAGCGGGGGAGGGTAATGAGCAGTTCTTC.